This TCR beta chain is drawn from a study of blood T cell repertoires in COVID-19. The germline V and J ends were trimmed by 0 bases and 8 bases, with 10 bases remaining between them. Germline CDR1 reads MGHRA; CDR2 reads YSYEKL. This CDR3 is 13 amino acids long. Using immunoSEQ multiplex PCR, the repertoire was profiled, and TCRdb retains in-frame clones only, with some absent. The sample lists hundreds of thousands of clones, 88% occurring once. The chain employs TRBV4-1 and TRBJ1-2; D is uncertain. Input material: peripheral blood. This receptor was identified in a man younger than 30 with active or convalescent COVID-19. CDR3 amino acids: CASSQDRSGGYTF. The CDR3, as DNA: TGCGCCAGCAGCCAAGACAGGTCGGGGGGCTACACCTTC.